This TCR beta chain was recorded in a study of blood T cells in healthy people across ages. Looked up from germline, CDR1 is MGHRA and CDR2 is YSYEKL. The CDR3 is 13 residues long. Trimming took 3 bases from V and 6 from J, leaving 12 bases between them. The second PCR ran 7 to 11 cycles with a sample-barcoded 5' primer and J-beta primers. TCRdb reprocessed the 5' RACE reads with MiXCR, giving one entry per CDR3 protein. The repertoire includes about 1,600,000 distinct CDR3 sequences, roughly 45% of them detected once, and 7% to 9% sits in the top ten. Per sample, at least 5.5 micrograms of total RNA were extracted.

Sequencing used blood. The rearrangement links TRBV4-1 to TRBJ2-7, with a tentative D call TRBD1 (5 bases). The origin of this receptor is a woman in her late teens or twenties in good health. The CDR3 loop reads CASSHGATSEQYF. The CDR3 DNA sequence: TGCGCCAGCAGCCATGGGGCTACGAGCGAGCAGTACTTC.